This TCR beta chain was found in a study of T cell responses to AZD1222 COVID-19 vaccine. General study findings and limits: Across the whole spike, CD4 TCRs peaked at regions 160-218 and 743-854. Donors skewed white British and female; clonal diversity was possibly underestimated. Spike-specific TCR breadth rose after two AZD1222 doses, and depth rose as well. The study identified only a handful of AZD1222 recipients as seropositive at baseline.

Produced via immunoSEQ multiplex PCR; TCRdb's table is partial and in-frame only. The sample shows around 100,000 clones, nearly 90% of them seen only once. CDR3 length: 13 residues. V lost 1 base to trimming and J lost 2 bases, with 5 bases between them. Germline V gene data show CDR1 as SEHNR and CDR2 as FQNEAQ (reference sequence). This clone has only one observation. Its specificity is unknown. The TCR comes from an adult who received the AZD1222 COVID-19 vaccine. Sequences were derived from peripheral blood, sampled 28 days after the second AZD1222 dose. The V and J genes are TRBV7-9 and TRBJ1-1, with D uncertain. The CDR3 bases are TGTGCCAGCAGCTTAGGGTTTAACACTGAAGCTTTCTTT. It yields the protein CASSLGFNTEAFF.